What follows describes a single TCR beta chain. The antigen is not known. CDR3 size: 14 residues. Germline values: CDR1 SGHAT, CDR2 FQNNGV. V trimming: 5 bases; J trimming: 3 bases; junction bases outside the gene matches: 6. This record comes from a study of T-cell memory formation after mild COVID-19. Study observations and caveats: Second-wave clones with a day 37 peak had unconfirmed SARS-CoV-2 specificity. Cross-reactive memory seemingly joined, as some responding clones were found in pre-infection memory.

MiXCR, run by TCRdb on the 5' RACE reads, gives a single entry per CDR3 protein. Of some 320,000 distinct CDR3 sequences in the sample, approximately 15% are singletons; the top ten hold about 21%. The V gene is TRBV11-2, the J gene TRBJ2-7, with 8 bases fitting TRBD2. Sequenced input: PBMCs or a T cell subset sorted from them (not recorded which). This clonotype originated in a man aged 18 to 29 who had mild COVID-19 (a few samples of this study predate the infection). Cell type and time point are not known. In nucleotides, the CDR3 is TGTGCCAGCAGCCACGGGACTAGGGTCTACGAGCAGTACTTC. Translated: CASSHGTRVYEQYF.